Below, 30 T cell receptor beta chains from the same sample are listed, as sequenced in a study of blood T cell repertoires in COVID-19. The data were produced by immunoSEQ multiplex PCR, yet TCRdb's version contains in-frame clones alone and is incomplete. The profile shows 75,000 to 90,000 clones, about 92% of them singletons. Source material: peripheral blood. Receptors originate from a woman between 50 and 59 years old in a cohort sampled during active COVID-19.

This chain connects TRBV12-3 or TRBV12-4 to TRBJ1-1; D possibly corresponds to TRBD1 (6 bases). The CDR3 has 13 amino acids. V lost 11 bases, J lost 6 bases, and 19 bases lay in between. CDR3 region: CAVQALGGAEAFF. CDR3 DNA: TGTGCCGTACAGGCCTTAGGGGGTGCTGAAGCTTTCTTT.

V and J are TRBV20-1 and TRBJ2-5, with D possibly matching TRBD2 (5 bases). V lost 6 bases, J lost 7 bases, and 9 bases lay in between. Germline V lookup: CDR1 DFQATT, CDR2 SNEGSKA (reference sequence). This CDR3 region has 10 residues. The CDR3 protein is CSASGGTQYF. The CDR3 DNA reads TGCAGTGCAAGCGGAGGGACCCAGTACTTC.

V and J are TRBV7-9 and TRBJ2-7; D gene ambiguous. V was shortened by 1 base and J by 0 bases, with 4 bases between the two germline ends. From germline, CDR1 is SEHNR and CDR2 FQNEAQ (reference sequence). This CDR3 spans 13 amino acids. CDR3 residues: CASSLVNSYEQYF. The CDR3 DNA follows: TGTGCCAGCAGCTTAGTCAACTCCTACGAGCAGTACTTC.

J is TRBJ2-1 and V is TRBV27; 8 nucleotides agree with TRBD2. Germline V gives CDR1 MNHEY, CDR2 SMNVEV (reference sequence). V was clipped by 3 bases and J by 6 bases; unmatched bases: 13. This CDR3 is built from 17 residues. The CDR3 region is CASSFSYTGGVPNEQFF. Written as DNA, the CDR3 is TGTGCCAGCAGTTTTTCCTATACCGGGGGGGTTCCCAATGAGCAGTTCTTC.

This chain connects TRBV18 to TRBJ2-1; TRBD2 matches at 11 bases. CDR3 length equals 18 residues. Germline CDR1 and CDR2: KGHSH and LQKENI. V trimming: 5 bases; J trimming: 0 bases; junction bases outside the gene matches: 9. The CDR3 nucleotides are TGTGCCAGCTCATCACTAGCGGGAGCCACGAGCTCCTACAATGAGCAGTTCTTC. Protein sequence: CASSSLAGATSSYNEQFF.

This chain connects TRBV19 to TRBJ2-1, with TRBD2 matching over 9 bases. Trimming cost V 2 bases and J 9 bases; bases outside gene matches: 5. This CDR3 has 14 amino acids. Germline assignment: CDR1 LNHDA and CDR2 SQIVND (reference sequence). CDR3 amino acids: CASSIIAGAAEQFF. The CDR3 DNA sequence: TGTGCCAGTAGTATAATAGCGGGAGCGGCTGAGCAGTTCTTC.

The J gene is TRBJ2-2, the V gene TRBV6-2 or TRBV6-3; possibly TRBD1 for D (6 bases). The CDR3 extends over 16 amino acids. The V gene lost 1 base and the J gene lost 4 bases, with 13 bases spanning the gap. The germline gives CDR1 MNHEY, CDR2 SVGEGT. The CDR3 region has the DNA TGTGCCAGCAGTTACTACACCCAGGGGCCCACCGGGGAGCTGTTTTTT. This sequence encodes CASSYYTQGPTGELFF.

V gene TRBV6-1 combines with J gene TRBJ2-2; D is ambiguous. Trimming left V 2 bases short and J 6 bases short, with 10 bases between. The CDR3 has 14 residues. Germline V gene sequence: CDR1 MNHNS, CDR2 SASEGT. The chain's CDR3 is CASSETAHAGELFF. The CDR3, as DNA: TGTGCCAGCAGTGAAACCGCGCACGCCGGGGAGCTGTTTTTT.

V is TRBV19 and J is TRBJ1-2; 10 bases fit TRBD1. This CDR3 spans 13 amino acids. CDR1 and CDR2 (germline): LNHDA, SQIVND (reference sequence). The junction had 11 bases not matched to a gene; V was cut back by 11 bases and J by 8 bases. CDR3 amino acids: CAASTGGAGGYTF. For the CDR3, the DNA is TGTGCCGCTTCGACAGGGGGCGCCGGCGGCTACACCTTC.

The chain carries TRBV28 and TRBJ1-1; TRBD1 aligns across 7 bases. The CDR3 sequence is 17 residues long. After removal of 1 base from V and 0 bases from J, the junction contained 8 bases not matched to a gene. Per germline, CDR1 MDHEN and CDR2 SYDVKM. CDR3 residues: CASSLSSRGFMNTEAFF. The CDR3, as DNA: TGTGCCAGCAGTTTATCTTCCAGGGGGTTCATGAACACTGAAGCTTTCTTT.

V and J are TRBV27 and TRBJ1-2; D perhaps matches TRBD1 (5 bases). Looked up from germline, CDR1 is MNHEY and CDR2 is SMNVEV (reference sequence). V was pared by 6 bases and J by 2 bases, with 7 bases between. This CDR3 is built from 12 residues. Written as DNA, the CDR3 is TGTGCCAGCAGGGGACTGAACTATGGCTACACCTTC. This codes for CASRGLNYGYTF.

V and J are TRBV19 and TRBJ1-5; D call uncertain. Deletions cut 6 bases from V and 6 bases from J, with 12 bases between. The V gene's germline CDR1 is LNHDA and CDR2 SQIVND (reference sequence). There are 13 residues in the CDR3. The CDR3: CASSRLEGQPQHF. The CDR3 nucleotides are TGTGCCAGTAGCCGTCTCGAGGGTCAGCCCCAGCATTTT.

CDR3 residues: CASSLHLGGNEQFF. As DNA, the CDR3 is TGTGCCAGCAGCTTACACCTCGGGGGCAATGAGCAGTTCTTC. The V call is TRBV7-8, the J call TRBJ2-1; TRBD2 is a possible D gene (6 bases). V was pared by 2 bases and J by 6 bases, with 11 bases between. Germline loops: CDR1 SGHVS, CDR2 FQNEAQ. The CDR3 extends over 14 amino acids.

The chain links TRBV15 to TRBJ2-1; 12 bases match TRBD2. With V trimmed by 4 bases and J by 8 bases, 9 bases remained unmatched. The CDR3 spans 16 residues. CDR1 and CDR2 from the germline V gene are LNHNV and YYDKDF (reference sequence). CDR3: CATSKGPSGRGDEQFF. The CDR3 nucleotides read TGTGCCACCAGCAAGGGGCCTAGCGGGAGGGGAGATGAGCAGTTCTTC.

The CDR3 protein is CASSPLGGTNTGELFF. As DNA, the CDR3 is TGCGCCAGCAGCCCTCTGGGAGGAACGAACACCGGGGAGCTGTTTTTT. J is TRBJ2-2 and V is TRBV4-1; D is possibly TRBD2 (6 bases). Germline CDR1 and CDR2: MGHRA and YSYEKL. Deletions cut 4 bases from V and 0 bases from J, with 12 bases between. This CDR3 is 16 amino acids long.

The CDR3 here is CASTGTAVGSPLHF. Written as DNA, the CDR3 is TGTGCCAGCACCGGGACTGCGGTGGGGTCACCCCTCCACTTT. The V and J genes are TRBV2 and TRBJ1-6, with D tentatively TRBD1 (5 bases). The CDR3 is 14 residues long. Germline-derived CDR1 and CDR2 are SNHLY and FYNNEI. V was pared by 7 bases and J by 10 bases, with 17 bases between.

The J gene is TRBJ1-5, the V gene TRBV28; the D is unclear. The germline V gene encodes CDR1 MDHEN and CDR2 SYDVKM. The CDR3 covers 15 residues. The ends were cut back, 6 bases at V and 2 bases at J, with 14 bases in the middle. The CDR3 spells CASRELWRRNQPQHF. The CDR3 nucleotides read TGTGCCAGCAGAGAACTCTGGAGGCGCAATCAGCCCCAGCATTTT.

This chain links TRBV5-4 with TRBJ2-7; the match to TRBD2 covers 10 bases. Germline V gives CDR1 SGHNT, CDR2 YYREEE (reference sequence). The CDR3 totals 14 residues. With V trimmed by 4 bases and J by 4 bases, 5 bases remained unmatched. The CDR3 DNA sequence: TGTGCCAGCAGCAGTCCGGGACTAGCGTACGAGCAGTACTTC. This encodes CASSSPGLAYEQYF.

The chain is built from TRBV6-6 and TRBJ1-2; D might be TRBD1 (5 bases). Germline assignment: CDR1 MNHNY and CDR2 SVGAGI (reference sequence). The ends were cut back, 6 bases at V and 0 bases at J, with 14 bases in the middle. The CDR3 spans 15 residues. This CDR3 reads CASSQPGGANYGYTF. The CDR3 DNA reads TGTGCCAGCAGCCAACCGGGAGGGGCTAACTATGGCTACACCTTC.

The chain is built from TRBV27 and TRBJ1-2, with 11 bases aligning to TRBD1. Germline V gives CDR1 MNHEY, CDR2 SMNVEV (reference sequence). J was trimmed by 10 bases and V by 8 bases; bases with no gene match: 3. The CDR3 spans 11 residues. CDR3 coding DNA: TGTGCCAGCGGGGACAGGGGGATCTACACCTTC. Translation: CASGDRGIYTF.

This clone was seen once. The gene calls are TRBV7-2 and TRBJ1-3; perhaps TRBD1 as D (5 bases). The germline gives CDR1 SGHTA, CDR2 FQGNSA. Trimming took off 3 bases at V and 1 base at J, with 10 bases between the two ends. The CDR3 is 15 residues long. The CDR3 region is CASSFLSGSGNTIYF. CDR3 nucleotide sequence: TGTGCCAGCAGCTTCCTATCAGGGTCTGGAAACACCATATATTTT.

The rearrangement uses TRBV29-1 and TRBJ2-3, with 9 bases lining up with TRBD1. From germline, CDR1 is SQVTM and CDR2 ANQGSEA. CDR3 length: 14 amino acids. With 4 bases clipped from V and 0 bases from J, the junction kept 2 bases outside the gene matches. This CDR3 reads CSVGDRVSTDTQYF. The CDR3 DNA reads TGCAGCGTTGGGGACAGGGTGAGCACAGATACGCAGTATTTT.

This chain connects TRBV5-1 to TRBJ1-1; D possibly corresponds to TRBD1 (5 bases). Germline lookup yields CDR1 SGHRS and CDR2 YFSETQ. Between the trimmed V and J ends, which lost 0 bases and 3 bases, there was a span of 24 bases. This CDR3 comprises 19 residues. The CDR3 region is CASSLESWSNRGLDTEAFF. For the CDR3, the DNA is TGCGCCAGCAGCTTGGAATCCTGGAGCAACCGGGGGTTGGACACTGAAGCTTTCTTT.

The chain carries TRBV5-1 and TRBJ2-1, with 13 bases lining up with TRBD2. The CDR3 consists of 17 residues. The V and J ends lost 0 bases and 6 bases, in that order; junction bases with no gene match: 6. Germline V gene data show CDR1 as SGHRS and CDR2 as YFSETQ. The CDR3 sequence: CASSLGLGLAGPNEQFF. The CDR3 region has the DNA TGCGCCAGCAGCTTGGGCTTGGGACTAGCGGGACCCAATGAGCAGTTCTTC.

This chain links TRBV7-3 with TRBJ2-3, with 9 bases fitting TRBD1. CDR1 is SGHTA, CDR2 FQGTGA, per germline. The CDR3 runs 14 residues. Trimming removed 5 bases from V and 6 bases from J; junction bases left unmatched: 6. CDR3 sequence: CASSLRDREDTQYF. The CDR3 DNA is TGTGCCAGCAGCCTAAGGGACAGGGAGGATACGCAGTATTTT.

CDR3 coding DNA: TGTGCCAGCAGCCAAGAAGGAAGGACATGGGGGCACATCAACTATGGCTACACCTTC. This gives the protein CASSQEGRTWGHINYGYTF. The rearrangement uses TRBV14 and TRBJ1-2; possibly TRBD1 for D (6 bases). Trimming took 0 bases from V and 2 from J, leaving 22 bases between them. From germline, CDR1 is SGHDN and CDR2 FVKESK. The CDR3 sequence is 19 residues long. Combining the CDR3 with reference TRBV14 and TRBJ1-2 gives the whole variable domain EAGVTQFPSHSVIEKGQTVTLRCDPISGHDNLYWYRRVMGKEIKFLLHFVKESKQDESGMPNNRFLAERTGGTYSTLKVQPAELEDSGVYFCASSQEGRTWGHINYGYTFGSGTRLTVV.

The chain combines TRBV6-5 with TRBJ2-7; 7 bases fit TRBD1. V shed 2 bases, J shed 3 bases, and the junction held 4 bases outside the gene matches. Germline V CDR1 and CDR2: MNHEY, SVGAGI. The CDR3 consists of 14 residues. This CDR3 reads CASSYRGPSYEQYF. CDR3 sequence (DNA): TGTGCCAGCAGTTACAGGGGGCCTAGCTACGAGCAGTACTTC.

This clone was observed a single time. The V call is TRBV5-1, the J call TRBJ1-6, with D tentatively TRBD1 (5 bases). The CDR3 consists of 17 residues. Germline lookup yields CDR1 SGHRS and CDR2 YFSETQ. V was cut by 2 bases and J by 0 bases, with 12 bases left in between. The CDR3 nucleotides read TGCGCCAGCAGCTTCTCGACAGTGAGCTCCTATAATTCACCCCTCCACTTT. This sequence encodes CASSFSTVSSYNSPLHF.

The chain joins TRBV28 to TRBJ1-3; weak D call: TRBD1 (6 bases). The CDR3 has 15 residues. Trimming pared 5 bases from V and 0 bases from J, leaving 11 bases between. Germline values: CDR1 MDHEN, CDR2 SYDVKM. The CDR3 DNA reads as TGTGCCAGCAGTGTACAGGGTCTCTCTGGAAACACCATATATTTT. This translates into CASSVQGLSGNTIYF.

The chain is built from TRBV4-1 and TRBJ1-2; 7 positions match TRBD1. The CDR3 loop spans 17 amino acids. J lost 0 bases, V lost 0 bases, and 7 bases had no gene match. Germline assignment: CDR1 MGHRA and CDR2 YSYEKL. The CDR3, as DNA: TGCGCCAGCAGCCAAGATCCCGGGGACAGTTCTAACTATGGCTACACCTTC. Its protein is CASSQDPGDSSNYGYTF.